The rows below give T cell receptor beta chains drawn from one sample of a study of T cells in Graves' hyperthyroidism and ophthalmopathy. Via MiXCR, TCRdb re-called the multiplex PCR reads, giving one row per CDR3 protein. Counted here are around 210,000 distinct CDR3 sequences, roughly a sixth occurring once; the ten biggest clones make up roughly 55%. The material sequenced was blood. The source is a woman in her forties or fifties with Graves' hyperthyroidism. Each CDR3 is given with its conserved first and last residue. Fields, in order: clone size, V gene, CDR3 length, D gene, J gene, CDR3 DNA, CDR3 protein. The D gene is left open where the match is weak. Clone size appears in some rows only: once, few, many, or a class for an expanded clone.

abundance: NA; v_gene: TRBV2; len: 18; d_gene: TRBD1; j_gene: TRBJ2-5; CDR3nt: TGTGCCAGCAGTGAAGCGCTTCCAGGACAGGGGGTCGGAGAGACCCAGTACTTC; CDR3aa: CASSEALPGQGVGETQYF
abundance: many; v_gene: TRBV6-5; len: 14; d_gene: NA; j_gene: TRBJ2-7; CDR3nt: TGTGCCAGCAGTTACTCTAGGGACATCTACGAGCAGTACTTC; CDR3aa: CASSYSRDIYEQYF
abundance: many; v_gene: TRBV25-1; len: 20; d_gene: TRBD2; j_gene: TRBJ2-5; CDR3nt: TGTGCCAGCAGTGATCCCCAGGGTAGCGGGAGGGCCAAACATGATGAGACCCAGTACTTC; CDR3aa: CASSDPQGSGRAKHDETQYF
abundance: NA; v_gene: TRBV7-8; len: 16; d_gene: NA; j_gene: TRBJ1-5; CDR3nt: TGTGCCAGCAGCTTAGTTAGGGACACAACTTTTACGCCCCAGCATTTT; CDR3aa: CASSLVRDTTFTPQHF
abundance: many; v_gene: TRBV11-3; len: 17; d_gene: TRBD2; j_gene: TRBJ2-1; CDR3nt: TGTGCCAGCAGCTCCGCGTCCGGGGGGAGGTCCTACAATGAGCAGTTCTTC; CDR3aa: CASSSASGGRSYNEQFF
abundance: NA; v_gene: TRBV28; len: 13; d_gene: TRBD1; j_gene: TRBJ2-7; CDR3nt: TGTGCCAGTGGGACAGGGGGCTTCTACGAGCAGTACTTC; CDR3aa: CASGTGGFYEQYF
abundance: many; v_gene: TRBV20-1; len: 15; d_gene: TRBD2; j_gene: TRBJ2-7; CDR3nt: TGCAGTGCTAGAGATTCTGTAGCGGGGGCCTACGAGCAGTACTTC; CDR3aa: CSARDSVAGAYEQYF
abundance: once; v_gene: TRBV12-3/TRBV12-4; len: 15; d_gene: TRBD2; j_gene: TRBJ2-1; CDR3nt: TGTGCCAGCAGTTTAGTGGGAGGGCCCAACAATGAGCAGTTCTTC; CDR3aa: CASSLVGGPNNEQFF
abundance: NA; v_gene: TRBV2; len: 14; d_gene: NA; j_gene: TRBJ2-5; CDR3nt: TGTGCCATAACGATCCTAGCGTCCCAAGAGACCCAGTACTTC; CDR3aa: CAITILASQETQYF
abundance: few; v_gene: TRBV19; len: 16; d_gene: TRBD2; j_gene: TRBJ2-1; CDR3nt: TGTGCCAGTAGTATGCCCCTAGCGGGATTTAGCAATGAGCAGTTCTTC; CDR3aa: CASSMPLAGFSNEQFF
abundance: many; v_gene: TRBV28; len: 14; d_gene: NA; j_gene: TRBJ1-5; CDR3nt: TGTGCCAGCAGTCTGATTAATAGCAATCAGCCCCAGCATTTT; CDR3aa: CASSLINSNQPQHF
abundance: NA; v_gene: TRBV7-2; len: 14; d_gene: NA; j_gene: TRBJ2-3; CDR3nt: TGTGCCAGCAGACCAAGCGGTTCCACAGATACGCAGTATTTT; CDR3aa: CASRPSGSTDTQYF
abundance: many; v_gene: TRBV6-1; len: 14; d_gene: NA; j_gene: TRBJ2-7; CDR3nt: TGTGCCACCACCGAGTGGGAGATTCAATACGAGCAGTACTTC; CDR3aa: CATTEWEIQYEQYF
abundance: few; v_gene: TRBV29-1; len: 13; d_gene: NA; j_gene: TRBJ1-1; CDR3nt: TGCAGCGTCCTAAGGACTTACTACACTGAAGCTTTCTTT; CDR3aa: CSVLRTYYTEAFF
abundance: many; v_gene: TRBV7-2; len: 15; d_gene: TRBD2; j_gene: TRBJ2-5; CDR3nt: TGTGCCAGCAGCTTAAAAGCGGGAGTACAAGAGACCCAGTACTTC; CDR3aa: CASSLKAGVQETQYF
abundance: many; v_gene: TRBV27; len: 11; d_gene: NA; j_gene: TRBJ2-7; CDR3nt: TGTGCCAGCAGTTACAACATAGAGCAGTACTTC; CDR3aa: CASSYNIEQYF
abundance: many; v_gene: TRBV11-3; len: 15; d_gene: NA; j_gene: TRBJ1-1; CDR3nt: TGTGCCAGCACCCCTCGGGAGGTGATGAACACTGAAGCTTTCTTT; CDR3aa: CASTPREVMNTEAFF
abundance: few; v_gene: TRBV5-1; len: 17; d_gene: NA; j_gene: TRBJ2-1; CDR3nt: TGCGCCAGCAGCTTTGTAGGCAGGGCAAACAACTACAATGAGCAGTTCTTC; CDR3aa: CASSFVGRANNYNEQFF
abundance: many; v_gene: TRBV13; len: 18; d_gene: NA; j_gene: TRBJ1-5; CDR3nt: TGTGCCAGCAGCTTAGTATCTCTGGGTCTGTATAGCAATCAGCCCCAGCATTTT; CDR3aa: CASSLVSLGLYSNQPQHF
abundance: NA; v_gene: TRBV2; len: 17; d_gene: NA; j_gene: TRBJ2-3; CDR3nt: TGTGCCAGCAGCCCCTCGTCTGGGGGGAGTAGCACAGATACGCAGTATTTT; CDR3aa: CASSPSSGGSSTDTQYF
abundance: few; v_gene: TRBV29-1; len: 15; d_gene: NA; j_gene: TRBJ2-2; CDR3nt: TGCAGCGTTGTAGACACAGGGTTAGGGTGGGGGGAGCTGTTTTTT; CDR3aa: CSVVDTGLGWGELFF
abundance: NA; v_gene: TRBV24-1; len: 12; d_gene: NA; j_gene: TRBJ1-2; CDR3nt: TGTGCCACCTGTGATGGTGTCCGGGGCTACACCTTC; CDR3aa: CATCDGVRGYTF
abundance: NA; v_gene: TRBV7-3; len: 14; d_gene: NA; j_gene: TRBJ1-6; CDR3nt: TGTGCCAGCAGTATACAGGGATCCAGTTCACCCCTCCACTTT; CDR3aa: CASSIQGSSSPLHF
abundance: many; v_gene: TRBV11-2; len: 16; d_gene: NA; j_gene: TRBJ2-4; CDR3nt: TGTGCCAGCAGCTTAGATCCCGCTCGAGCCAAAAACATTCAGTACTTC; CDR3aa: CASSLDPARAKNIQYF
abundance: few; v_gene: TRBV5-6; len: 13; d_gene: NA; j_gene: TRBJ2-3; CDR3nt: TGTGCCAGCAGCCTGCATGGGACAGATACGCAGTATTTT; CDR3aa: CASSLHGTDTQYF
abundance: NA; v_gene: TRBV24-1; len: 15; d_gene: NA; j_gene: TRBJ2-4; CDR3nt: TGTGCCACCAGTGATGTGAGGGGGGGGGTGGACATTCAGTACTTC; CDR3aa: CATSDVRGGVDIQYF